This passage covers 4 T cell receptor beta chains from one sample sequenced in a study of blood T cell repertoires in COVID-19. Assay: immunoSEQ multiplex PCR; the TCRdb copy retains only in-frame clones and omits some. The sample lists over 400,000 clones, around 85% seen once, with around 7.9% in the top ten. The material sequenced was PBMCs or T cells enriched from blood (not recorded which). These receptors originate from a woman aged 55-70 years who had recovered from COVID-19.

Comments on this clone: The sample carries other DNA sequences with the same CDR3. The chain uses TRBV24-1 and TRBJ1-3; D gene ambiguous. The V end lost 3 bases, the J end lost 0 bases, and 8 bases lay between the germline ends. Germline V gene data show CDR1 as KGHDR and CDR2 as SFDVKD. This CDR3 region has 15 residues. The CDR3 loop is CATSDPRSSGNTIYF. CDR3 nucleotides: TGTGCCACCAGTGATCCGCGAAGCTCTGGAAACACCATATATTTT.

V and J are TRBV30 and TRBJ1-1; possible D gene TRBD1, 5 bases. This CDR3 contains 14 residues. Germline V gene sequence: CDR1 GTSNPN, CDR2 SVGIG (reference sequence). Trimming shortened V by 2 bases and J by 2 bases, and 12 bases separated the two germline ends. The CDR3 DNA reads TGTGCCTGGAGTTGGGGGGAAGTTAACACTGAAGCTTTCTTT. Amino acids: CAWSWGEVNTEAFF.

V usage is TRBV15 and J usage is TRBJ2-2, with 7 bases lining up with TRBD1. Germline lookup yields CDR1 LNHNV and CDR2 YYDKDF (reference sequence). Unmatched junction bases numbered 3, after V lost 0 bases and J lost 2 bases. This CDR3 has 16 amino acids. This CDR3 reads CATSRDRDSNTGELFF. As DNA, the CDR3 is TGTGCCACCAGCAGAGATAGGGACAGCAACACCGGGGAGCTGTTTTTT.

This clone was seen only a few times. The V gene is TRBV6-5, the J gene TRBJ2-7; TRBD1 matches at 7 bases. The CDR3 length is 14 residues. Germline V gene data show CDR1 as MNHEY and CDR2 as SVGAGI. The J segment lost 2 bases and the V segment lost 3 bases, leaving 4 bases of the junction unmatched. The CDR3: CASSYSTGPYEQYF. The DNA of the CDR3 is TGTGCCAGCAGTTATTCGACAGGGCCCTACGAGCAGTACTTC.